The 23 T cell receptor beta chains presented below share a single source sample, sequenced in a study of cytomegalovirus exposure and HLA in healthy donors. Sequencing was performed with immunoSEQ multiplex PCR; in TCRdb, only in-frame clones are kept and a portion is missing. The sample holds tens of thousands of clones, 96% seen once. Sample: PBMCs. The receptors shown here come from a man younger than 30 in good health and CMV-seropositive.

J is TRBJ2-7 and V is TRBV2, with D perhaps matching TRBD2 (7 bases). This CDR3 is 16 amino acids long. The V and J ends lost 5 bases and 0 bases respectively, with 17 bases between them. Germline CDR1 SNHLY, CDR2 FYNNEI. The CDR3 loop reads CASSPQGREGSYEQYF. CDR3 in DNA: TGTGCCAGCAGTCCCCAGGGGAGGGAAGGCTCCTACGAGCAGTACTTC.

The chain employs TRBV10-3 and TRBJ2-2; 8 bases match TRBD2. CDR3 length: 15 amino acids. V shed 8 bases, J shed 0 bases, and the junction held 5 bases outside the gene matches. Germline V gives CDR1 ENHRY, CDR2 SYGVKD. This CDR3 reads CAISGGGPNTGELFF. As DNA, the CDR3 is TGTGCCATCTCGGGGGGGGGACCGAACACCGGGGAGCTGTTTTTT.

This CDR3 reads CASSLEGARAANEKLFF. The CDR3 bases are TGTGCCAGCAGCTTAGAGGGGGCGAGGGCAGCTAATGAAAAACTGTTTTTT. This chain uses TRBV7-6 with TRBJ1-4, with 7 bases lining up with TRBD1. The ends lost 1 base at V and 3 bases at J; junction bases unmatched: 8. Per germline, CDR1 SGHVS and CDR2 FNYEAQ. The CDR3 is 17 residues long.

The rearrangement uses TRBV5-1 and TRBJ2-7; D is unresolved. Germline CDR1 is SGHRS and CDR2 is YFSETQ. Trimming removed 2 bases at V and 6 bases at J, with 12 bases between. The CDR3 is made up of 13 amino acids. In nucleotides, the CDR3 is TGCGCCAGCAGCTTCGACATCCCCAGCGAGCAGTACTTC. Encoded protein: CASSFDIPSEQYF.

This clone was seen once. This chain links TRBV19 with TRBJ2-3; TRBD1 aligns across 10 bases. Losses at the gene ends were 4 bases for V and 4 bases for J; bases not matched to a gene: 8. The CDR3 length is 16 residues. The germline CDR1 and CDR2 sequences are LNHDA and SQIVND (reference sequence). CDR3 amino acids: CASSTRQGAEADTQYF. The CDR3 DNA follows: TGTGCCAGTAGTACACGACAGGGGGCCGAGGCAGATACGCAGTATTTT.

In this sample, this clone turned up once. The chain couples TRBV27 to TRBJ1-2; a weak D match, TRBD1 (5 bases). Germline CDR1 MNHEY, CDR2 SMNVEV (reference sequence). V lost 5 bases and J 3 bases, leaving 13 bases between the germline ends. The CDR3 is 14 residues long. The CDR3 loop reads CASSPDRSYYGYTF. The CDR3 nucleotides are TGTGCCAGCAGTCCTGACAGAAGTTACTATGGCTACACCTTC.

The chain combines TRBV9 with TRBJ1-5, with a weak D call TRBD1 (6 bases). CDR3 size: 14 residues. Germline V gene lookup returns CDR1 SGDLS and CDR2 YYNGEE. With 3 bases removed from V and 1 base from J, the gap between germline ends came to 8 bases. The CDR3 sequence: CASSETGSNQPQHF. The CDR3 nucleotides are TGTGCCAGCAGCGAGACAGGAAGCAATCAGCCCCAGCATTTT.

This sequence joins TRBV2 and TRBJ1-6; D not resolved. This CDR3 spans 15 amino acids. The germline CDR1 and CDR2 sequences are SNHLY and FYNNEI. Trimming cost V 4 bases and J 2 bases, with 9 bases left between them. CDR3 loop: CASSAAETYNSPLHF. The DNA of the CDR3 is TGTGCCAGCAGTGCCGCCGAGACCTATAATTCACCCCTCCACTTT. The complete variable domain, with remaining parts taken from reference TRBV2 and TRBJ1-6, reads EPEVTQTPSHQVTQMGQEVILRCVPISNHLYFYWYRQILGQKVEFLVSFYNNEISEKSEIFDDQFSVERPDGSNFTLKIRSTKLEDSAMYFCASSAAETYNSPLHFGNGTRLTVT.

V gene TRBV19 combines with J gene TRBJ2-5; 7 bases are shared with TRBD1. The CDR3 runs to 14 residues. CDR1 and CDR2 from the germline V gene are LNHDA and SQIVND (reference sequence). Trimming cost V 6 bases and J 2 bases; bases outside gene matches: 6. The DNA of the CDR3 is TGTGCCAGTAGCAAAACGGACAGGCAAGAGACCCAGTACTTC. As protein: CASSKTDRQETQYF.

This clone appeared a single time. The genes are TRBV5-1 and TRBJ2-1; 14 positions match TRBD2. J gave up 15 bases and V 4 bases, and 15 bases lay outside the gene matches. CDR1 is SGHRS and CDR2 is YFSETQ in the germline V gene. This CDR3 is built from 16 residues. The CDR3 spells CASSTGLAGGLIPAFF. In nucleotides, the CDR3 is TGCGCCAGCAGCACAGGACTAGCGGGAGGTTTGATTCCTGCGTTCTTC.

CDR3 sequence reads: CASSPTRSTGELFF. CDR3 in DNA: TGTGCCAGCAGTCCTACCAGGTCCACCGGGGAGCTGTTTTTT. The V call is TRBV11-3, the J call TRBJ2-2, with D unclear. V was pared by 6 bases and J by 4 bases, with 12 bases between. Germline-derived CDR1 and CDR2 are SGHNT and YENEEA. The CDR3 extends over 14 amino acids.

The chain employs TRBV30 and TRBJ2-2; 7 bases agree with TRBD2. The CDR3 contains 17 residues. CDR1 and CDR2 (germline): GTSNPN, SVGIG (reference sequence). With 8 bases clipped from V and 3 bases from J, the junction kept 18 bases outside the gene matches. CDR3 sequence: CAGHRPRLALDTGELFF. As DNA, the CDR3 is TGTGCCGGACATCGACCGCGACTAGCCCTTGACACCGGGGAGCTGTTTTTT.

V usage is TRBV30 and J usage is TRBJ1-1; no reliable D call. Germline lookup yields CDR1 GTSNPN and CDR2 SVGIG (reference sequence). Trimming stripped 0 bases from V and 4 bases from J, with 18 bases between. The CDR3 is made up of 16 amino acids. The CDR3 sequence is CAWSVARVSAATEAFF. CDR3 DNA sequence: TGTGCCTGGAGTGTAGCGAGGGTATCGGCGGCCACTGAAGCTTTCTTT.

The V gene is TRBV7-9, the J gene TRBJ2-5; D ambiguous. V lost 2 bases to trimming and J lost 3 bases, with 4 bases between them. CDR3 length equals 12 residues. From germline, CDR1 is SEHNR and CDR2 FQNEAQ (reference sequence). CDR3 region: CASSLREETQYF. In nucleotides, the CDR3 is TGTGCCAGCAGCTTACGGGAAGAGACCCAGTACTTC.

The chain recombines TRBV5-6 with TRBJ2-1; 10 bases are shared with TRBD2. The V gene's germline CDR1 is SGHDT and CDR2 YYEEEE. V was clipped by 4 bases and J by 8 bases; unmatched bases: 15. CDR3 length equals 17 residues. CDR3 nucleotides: TGTGCCAGCAGCCGCCTCCTAGCGGGAGTCGGCGGCGATGAGCAGTTCTTC. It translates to CASSRLLAGVGGDEQFF.

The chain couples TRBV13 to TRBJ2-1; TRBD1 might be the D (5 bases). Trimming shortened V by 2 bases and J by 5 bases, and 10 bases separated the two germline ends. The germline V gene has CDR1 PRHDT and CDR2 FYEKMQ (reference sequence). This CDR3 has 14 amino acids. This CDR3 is CASSLLARDNEQFF. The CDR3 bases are TGTGCCAGCAGCTTATTGGCCAGGGACAATGAGCAGTTCTTC. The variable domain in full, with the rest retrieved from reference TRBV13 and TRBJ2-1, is AAGVIQSPRHLIKEKRETATLKCYPIPRHDTVYWYQQGPGQDPQFLISFYEKMQSDKGSIPDRFSAQQFSDYHSELNMSSLELGDSALYFCASSLLARDNEQFFGPGTRLTVL.

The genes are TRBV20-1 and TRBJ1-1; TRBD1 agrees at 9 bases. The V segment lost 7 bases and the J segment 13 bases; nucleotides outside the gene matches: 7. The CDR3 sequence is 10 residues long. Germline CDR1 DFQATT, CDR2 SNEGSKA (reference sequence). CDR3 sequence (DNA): TGCAGTGTCGGACAGGGGAAGGTTTTCTTT. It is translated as CSVGQGKVFF.

The CDR3 DNA is TGCGCCAGCAGTGGGGGGACTAGCGGGAGTTTTGTATACGAGCAGTACTTC. This encodes CASSGGTSGSFVYEQYF. The V call is TRBV10-2, the J call TRBJ2-7; 14 bases fit TRBD2. J was trimmed by 4 bases and V by 4 bases; bases with no gene match: 9. From germline, CDR1 is WSHSY and CDR2 SAAADI. CDR3 length: 17 amino acids.

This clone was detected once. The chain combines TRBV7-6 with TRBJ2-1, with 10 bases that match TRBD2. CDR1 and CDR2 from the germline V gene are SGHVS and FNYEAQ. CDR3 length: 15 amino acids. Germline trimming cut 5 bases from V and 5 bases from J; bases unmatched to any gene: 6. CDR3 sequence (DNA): TGTGCCAGCAGCCCTGGCGGACTAGCGGACAATGAGCAGTTCTTC. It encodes CASSPGGLADNEQFF.

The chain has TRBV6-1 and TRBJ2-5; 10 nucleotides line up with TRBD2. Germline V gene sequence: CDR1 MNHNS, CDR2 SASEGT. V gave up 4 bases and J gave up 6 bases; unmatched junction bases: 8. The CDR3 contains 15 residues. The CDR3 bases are TGTGCCAGCAGTGGGCTAGCGGGGGCTGCTAAGACCCAGTACTTC. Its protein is CASSGLAGAAKTQYF.

As DNA, the CDR3 is TGTGCCAGCAGTTACGGGACTTACGAATTAGAGCAGTTCTTC. Amino acids: CASSYGTYELEQFF. The chain combines TRBV6-5 with TRBJ2-1, with a possible D match to TRBD2 (6 bases). The CDR3 has 14 amino acids. V lost 2 bases to trimming and J lost 10 bases, with 15 bases between them. Germline V gives CDR1 MNHEY, CDR2 SVGAGI.

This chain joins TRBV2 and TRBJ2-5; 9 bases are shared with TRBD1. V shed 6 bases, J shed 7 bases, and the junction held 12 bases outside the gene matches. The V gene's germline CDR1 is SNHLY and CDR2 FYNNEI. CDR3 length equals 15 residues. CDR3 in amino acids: CASSWDREVGGTQYF. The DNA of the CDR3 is TGTGCCAGCAGCTGGGACAGGGAGGTTGGGGGGACCCAGTACTTC.

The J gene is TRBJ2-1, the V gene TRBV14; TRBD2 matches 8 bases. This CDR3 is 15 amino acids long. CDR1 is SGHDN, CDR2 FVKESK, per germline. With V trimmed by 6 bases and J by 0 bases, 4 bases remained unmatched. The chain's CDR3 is CASRNSGSSYNEQFF. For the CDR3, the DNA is TGTGCCAGCAGGAACAGCGGGAGCTCCTACAATGAGCAGTTCTTC.